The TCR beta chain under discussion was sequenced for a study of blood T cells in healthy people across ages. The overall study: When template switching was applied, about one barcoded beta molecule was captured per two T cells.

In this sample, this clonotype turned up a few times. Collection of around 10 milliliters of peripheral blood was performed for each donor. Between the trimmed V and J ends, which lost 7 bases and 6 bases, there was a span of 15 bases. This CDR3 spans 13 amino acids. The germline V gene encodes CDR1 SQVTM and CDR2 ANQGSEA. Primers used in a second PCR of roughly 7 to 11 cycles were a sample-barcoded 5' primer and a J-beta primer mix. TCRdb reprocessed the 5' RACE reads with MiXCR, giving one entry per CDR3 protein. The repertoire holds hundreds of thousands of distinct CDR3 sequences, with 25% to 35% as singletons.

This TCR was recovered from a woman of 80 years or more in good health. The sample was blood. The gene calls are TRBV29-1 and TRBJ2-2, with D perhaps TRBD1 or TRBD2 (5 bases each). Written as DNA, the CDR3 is TGCAGCGGGAGTCTCGGGGCTGCCGGGGAGCTGTTTTTT. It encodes CSGSLGAAGELFF.